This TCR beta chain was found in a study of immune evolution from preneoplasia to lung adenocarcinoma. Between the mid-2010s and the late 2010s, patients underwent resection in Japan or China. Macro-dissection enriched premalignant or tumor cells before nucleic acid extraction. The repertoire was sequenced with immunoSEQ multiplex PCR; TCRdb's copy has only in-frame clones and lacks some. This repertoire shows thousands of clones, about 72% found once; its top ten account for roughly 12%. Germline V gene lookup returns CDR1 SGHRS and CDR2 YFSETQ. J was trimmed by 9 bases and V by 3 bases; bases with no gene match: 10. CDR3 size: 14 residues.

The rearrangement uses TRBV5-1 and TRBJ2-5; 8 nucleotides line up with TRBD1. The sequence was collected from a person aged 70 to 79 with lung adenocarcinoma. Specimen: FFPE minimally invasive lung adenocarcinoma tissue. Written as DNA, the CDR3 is TGCGCCAGCAGCTCCCGACAGGGGCCCGAGTCCCAGTACTTC. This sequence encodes CASSSRQGPESQYF.